This T cell receptor (beta chain) originates from a study of identical twins. Study outcomes and limitations: There were fewer insertions in abundant cord blood beta clonotypes, but memory repertoires showed no such pattern. The degree of excess twin sharing was weaker in beta out-of-frame sequences.

Germline-derived CDR1 and CDR2 are MNHNY and SVGAGI (reference sequence). The CDR3 runs 14 residues. Addition of a universal primer site occurred through template switching, and cDNA carried unique molecular identifiers. Each CDR3 protein is one row after TCRdb ran MiXCR on the 5' RACE reads. The sample lists 1.5 million to 2 million distinct CDR3 sequences, about 31% seen once, with more than 0.25% in the top ten. A word on this clonotype: Antigen unknown.

This receptor was obtained from a newborn girl in good health. V usage is TRBV6-6 and J usage is TRBJ2-5; D gene unclear. The DNA end favors TRBJ2-7, so the J call may be wrong. Sequenced material: cord blood. CDR3: CASSYAPPSYEQYF. As DNA, the CDR3 is TGTGCCAGCAGTTACGCTCCGCCAAGCTACGAGCAGTACTTC.